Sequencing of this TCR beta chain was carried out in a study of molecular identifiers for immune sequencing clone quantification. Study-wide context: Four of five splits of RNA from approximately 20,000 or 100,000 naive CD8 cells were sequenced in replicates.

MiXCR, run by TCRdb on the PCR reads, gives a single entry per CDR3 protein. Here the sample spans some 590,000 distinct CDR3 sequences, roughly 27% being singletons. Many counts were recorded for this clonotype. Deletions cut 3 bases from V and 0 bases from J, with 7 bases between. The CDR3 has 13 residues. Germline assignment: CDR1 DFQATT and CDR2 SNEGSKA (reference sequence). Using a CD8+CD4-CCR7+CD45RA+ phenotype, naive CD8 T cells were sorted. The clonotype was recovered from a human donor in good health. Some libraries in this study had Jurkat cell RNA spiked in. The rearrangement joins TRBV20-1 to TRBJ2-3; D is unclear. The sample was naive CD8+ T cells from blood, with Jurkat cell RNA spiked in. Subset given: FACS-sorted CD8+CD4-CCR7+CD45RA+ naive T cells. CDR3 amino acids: CSARGMSTDTQYF. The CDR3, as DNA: TGCAGTGCTAGGGGGATGAGCACAGATACGCAGTATTTT.